This T cell receptor beta chain is from a study of T cell responses to AZD1222 COVID-19 vaccine. TCRdb's copy holds only in-frame clones and misses some; the assay was immunoSEQ multiplex PCR. The repertoire has some 120,000 clones, about nine tenths of them found once; the top ten carry 1.4% to 1.5%. The study's findings and limits: Following two doses of AZD1222, Spike-specific TCR breadth and depth rose. The span of vaccine-associated CD4 TCRs extended across spike, with dominance at 160-218 and 743-854. Nearly half of spike-specific TCRs reportedly target unmutated variant regions. Baseline serostatus was positive in only a handful of AZD1222 recipients.

This CDR3 is built from 17 residues. V lost 4 bases, J lost 1 base, and 20 bases lay in between. The germline gives CDR1 SGHRS, CDR2 YFSETQ. With respect to this clone: The antigen remains undetermined.

This receptor was taken from an adult in good health. The genes are TRBV5-1 and TRBJ1-1; D may be TRBD1 (5 bases). The sample here was peripheral blood, taken on day 0 of AZD1222 vaccination. The CDR3 DNA follows: TGCGCCAGCAGCCGAGCGGGGTTGGGGCAGCCGAACACTGAAGCTTTCTTT. Its translation: CASSRAGLGQPNTEAFF.